A selection of T cell receptor beta chains follows, all from one sample in a study of response to subunit inactivated influenza vaccine. In TCRdb, the RT-PCR reads were re-called with MiXCR into one record per CDR3 protein. The sample lists approximately 490,000 distinct CDR3 sequences, around 7.7% occurring once. The starting material was PBMCs from blood, obtained about 23 months after vaccination. The receptors were sampled from a man between 50 and 70 years old who received an inactivated influenza vaccine. CDR3s include the opening cysteine and the closing phenylalanine or tryptophan. Each record gives: clone size, V gene, D gene, J gene, CDR3 DNA, CDR3 protein. D genes are given only for firm matches. The size entry is marked missing in some rows and otherwise reads once, few, many or a size class.

>few|TRBV20-1|TRBD2|TRBJ2-7
TGCAGTGCTAACGCCAGGACTAGCGTGAGCTCCTACGAGCAGTACTTC
CSANARTSVSSYEQYF
>.|TRBV20-1|.|TRBJ2-2
TGCAGTGCTCCGAACGGGGGCCTGAACACCGGGGAGCTGTTTTTT
CSAPNGGLNTGELFF
>few|TRBV12-3/TRBV12-4|TRBD1|TRBJ2-5
TGTGCCAGCAGTCAAGACAGGGGTCGGTCCCAGGAGACCCAGTACTTC
CASSQDRGRSQETQYF
>.|TRBV28|.|TRBJ1-1
TGTGCCAGCGGTTGGGGCCTATCCAACACTGAAGCTTTCTTT
CASGWGLSNTEAFF
>few|TRBV29-1|TRBD2|TRBJ2-7
TGCAGCGTTCTCGGCGGGAGGGCTTCCTACGAGCAGTACTTC
CSVLGGRASYEQYF
>.|TRBV7-8|.|TRBJ2-3
TGTGCCAGCAGCTTTCTCGGAGGACGTACAGATACGCAGTATTTT
CASSFLGGRTDTQYF
>many|TRBV6-1|TRBD2|TRBJ2-5
TGTGCCAGCAGTGAAGTTAGCGGGGAGACCCAGTACTTC
CASSEVSGETQYF
>few|TRBV5-1|.|TRBJ2-1
TGCGCCAGCAGCTTGGGGCTGGGGCGGGCCGCATACAATGAGCAGTTCTTC
CASSLGLGRAAYNEQFF
>few|TRBV20-1|.|TRBJ1-1
TGCAGTGCTGCCCTAGGCAGGATGAACACTGAAGCTTTCTTT
CSAALGRMNTEAFF
>many|TRBV7-2|TRBD1|TRBJ1-4
TGTGCCAGCAGCTTAGCGTCAGGGGGCAATGAAAAACTGTTTTTT
CASSLASGGNEKLFF
>many|TRBV24-1|.|TRBJ2-1
TGTGCCACCAGTGAGGTGGGGGGGGCCAGCTCCTACAATGAGCAGTTCTTC
CATSEVGGASSYNEQFF
>.|TRBV12-3/TRBV12-4|TRBD2|TRBJ2-7
TGTGCCAGCAGTCTTAGGGGAGGGGCAAAGGAGCAGTACTTC
CASSLRGGAKEQYF
>few|TRBV4-1|.|TRBJ2-2
TGCGCCAGCAGCCGAGGAGGGGGGACCAACACCGGGGAGCTGTTTTTT
CASSRGGGTNTGELFF
>.|TRBV3-1|.|TRBJ1-1
TGTGCCTGCAGCCAAGATACCCACCCTTGGACATCCAAGAACACTGAAGCTTTCTTT
CACSQDTHPWTSKNTEAFF
>many|TRBV15|TRBD1|TRBJ1-5
TGTGCCACCAGCAGGGACAGGGTTTATAGCAATCAGCCCCAGCATTTT
CATSRDRVYSNQPQHF
>.|TRBV12-3/TRBV12-4|TRBD1|TRBJ1-1
TGTGCCAGCAACCCGGGACAGGGGTCTGAAGCTTTCTTT
CASNPGQGSEAFF